The 21 T cell receptor beta chains reported below all come from one sample, sequenced in a study of spatial heterogeneity in lung cancer. TCRdb re-derived calls from the 5' RACE reads in MiXCR, one entry per CDR3 protein. The sample has 15,000 to 20,000 distinct CDR3 sequences; over 20% are singletons. Time point described: sample taken at primary tumor resection. Sequencing of whole RNA from tumor, nontumor lung or frozen PBMC involved no sorting. The sample consisted of PBMCs, taken at surgery. These receptors all come from a female donor with early-stage non-small cell lung cancer.

The chain joins TRBV27 to TRBJ2-3, with 8 nucleotides matching TRBD2. The CDR3 contains 16 residues. The V segment lost 4 bases and the J segment 0 bases; nucleotides outside the gene matches: 6. The germline CDR1 and CDR2 sequences are MNHEY and SMNVEV (reference sequence). The CDR3 loop is CASSSTSGSSTDTQYF. The CDR3 bases are TGTGCCAGCAGTTCAACTAGCGGTAGTAGCACAGATACGCAGTATTTT.

By sample fraction, this clonotype is medium-sized. The gene calls are TRBV28 and TRBJ2-1, with 9 bases aligning to TRBD2. This CDR3 spans 17 amino acids. The V segment lost 3 bases and the J segment 8 bases; nucleotides outside the gene matches: 14. Per the germline V gene, CDR1 is MDHEN and CDR2 is SYDVKM. The CDR3 nucleotides read TGTGCCAGCAGTTTTATCAGAGGTAGCGGGAGTGTGGATGAGCAGTTCTTC. Its translation is CASSFIRGSGSVDEQFF. Using reference TRBV28 and TRBJ2-1 for the parts outside the CDR3, the full variable domain is DVKVTQSSRYLVKRTGEKVFLECVQDMDHENMFWYRQDPGLGLRLIYFSYDVKMKEKGDIPEGYSVSREKKERFSLILESASTNQTSMYLCASSFIRGSGSVDEQFFGPGTRLTVL.

By frequency in the sample, this clonotype is medium-sized. V is TRBV6-1 and J is TRBJ1-5, with no clear D. Germline lookup yields CDR1 MNHNS and CDR2 SASEGT. V was pared by 1 base and J by 6 bases, with 16 bases between. CDR3 length: 16 amino acids. CDR3: CASSEGVLGLGQPQHF. CDR3 bases: TGTGCCAGCAGTGAAGGGGTACTTGGGCTGGGTCAGCCCCAGCATTTT.

This clonotype has at least ten counts. The chain joins TRBV28 to TRBJ1-5; D gene unclear. This CDR3 has 15 residues. CDR1 is MDHEN, CDR2 SYDVKM, per germline. V shed 6 bases and J shed 1 base, with 13 bases lying between them. The CDR3 DNA reads TGTGCCAGCAGGGGGTTCGGGGTGAGCAATCAGCCCCAGCATTTT. It translates to CASRGFGVSNQPQHF.

The sample holds many counts of this clonotype. The rearrangement links TRBV5-1 to TRBJ2-3; no reliable D call. Germline V gene sequence: CDR1 SGHRS, CDR2 YFSETQ. This CDR3 is 13 amino acids long. The ends were cut back, 1 base at V and 6 bases at J, with 9 bases in the middle. CDR3 protein: CASSLPNMDTQYF. Written as DNA, the CDR3 is TGCGCCAGCAGCTTGCCCAATATGGATACGCAGTATTTT.

The chain couples TRBV3-1 to TRBJ2-1; 10 nucleotides agree with TRBD2. There are 15 residues in the CDR3. Unmatched junction bases numbered 5, after V lost 0 bases and J lost 9 bases. CDR1 and CDR2 (germline): LGHDT, YNNKEL (reference sequence). The CDR3 sequence: CASSQDVQREGEQFF. The CDR3, as DNA: TGTGCCAGCAGCCAAGATGTCCAGCGGGAGGGTGAGCAGTTCTTC.

The V call is TRBV6-2 or TRBV6-3, the J call TRBJ2-7; no clear D gene. V lost 0 bases and J lost 4, with 13 bases in between. The CDR3 runs 15 residues. Germline values: CDR1 MNHEY, CDR2 SVGEGT. The CDR3 loop reads CASSYSIGRRYEQYF. CDR3 DNA: TGTGCCAGCAGTTACTCGATCGGCAGGCGGTACGAGCAGTACTTC.

This clonotype occurred many times. The chain recombines TRBV3-1 with TRBJ1-2; TRBD1 agrees at 8 bases. The CDR3 covers 13 residues. CDR1 is LGHDT, CDR2 YNNKEL, per germline (reference sequence). V shed 1 base and J 7 bases; nucleotides not matched to a gene: 2. CDR3 protein: CASSQAGGGGYTF. In DNA, the CDR3 is TGTGCCAGCAGCCAAGCAGGGGGCGGTGGCTACACCTTC.

This clonotype has a single count. One base away lies a much larger clone, so this may be a sequencing read error. This rearrangement joins TRBV27 to TRBJ2-5, with 9 bases that match TRBD2. The CDR3 loop spans 11 amino acids. Germline-derived CDR1 and CDR2 are MNHEY and SMNVEV (reference sequence). Here the CDR3 reads CTGGSGSAQYF. In nucleotides, the CDR3 is TGTACTGGTGGTAGCGGGAGTGCCCAGTACTTC.

Ten or more counts support this clonotype. V and J are TRBV5-1 and TRBJ1-2; D possibly corresponds to TRBD1 (5 bases). The V end lost 1 base, the J end lost 4 bases, and 14 bases lay between the germline ends. CDR1 is SGHRS and CDR2 is YFSETQ in the germline V gene. This CDR3 region has 15 residues. The DNA of the CDR3 is TGCGCCAGCAGCTTGTCGAGGGACGGCAGCTATGGCTACACCTTC. Protein product: CASSLSRDGSYGYTF.

This clonotype is categorized as medium-sized. This rearrangement joins TRBV6-2 or TRBV6-3 to TRBJ2-7, with 7 bases identical to TRBD1. The trim removed 4 bases at V and 3 bases at J, leaving 0 bases unmatched. Germline CDR1 is MNHEY and CDR2 is SVGEGT. The CDR3 runs to 12 residues. The CDR3 bases are TGTGCCAGCAGTTGGACAGGCTACGAGCAGTACTTC. This encodes CASSWTGYEQYF.

This clonotype was seen a few times. This rearrangement joins TRBV20-1 to TRBJ2-3; 9 bases agree with TRBD1. Germline CDR1 reads DFQATT; CDR2 reads SNEGSKA (reference sequence). The CDR3 covers 17 residues. The V segment lost 0 bases and the J segment 4 bases; nucleotides outside the gene matches: 11. DNA of the CDR3: TGCAGTGCTAGAGAGATTGTGTCGGACAGGGGCGCAGATACGCAGTATTTT. Amino acid sequence: CSAREIVSDRGADTQYF.

This clonotype was observed a few times. V usage is TRBV7-9 and J usage is TRBJ1-1; 8 bases match TRBD1. This CDR3 is built from 14 residues. Germline CDR1 SEHNR, CDR2 FQNEAQ (reference sequence). CDR3 sequence reads: CAGSPNRGALEAFF. The DNA for the CDR3 is TGTGCGGGCTCACCCAACAGGGGGGCGCTTGAAGCTTTCTTT.

This clonotype was observed at least ten times. The CDR3 loop reads CASSKGASTDTQYF. Written as DNA, the CDR3 is TGTGCCAGCTCTAAGGGAGCGTCTACAGATACGCAGTATTTT. V gene TRBV18 combines with J gene TRBJ2-3; D possibly corresponds to TRBD2 (5 bases). V lost 6 bases, J lost 3 bases, and 13 bases lay in between. Per the germline V gene, CDR1 is KGHSH and CDR2 is LQKENI. This CDR3 comprises 14 residues.

The V and J genes are TRBV20-1 and TRBJ2-7; D is possibly TRBD2 (5 bases). The germline V gene encodes CDR1 DFQATT and CDR2 SNEGSKA (reference sequence). V dropped 4 bases and J dropped 3 bases, with 13 bases sitting between them. CDR3 length: 13 residues. CDR3 protein: CSAIPTRVYEQYF. CDR3 sequence (DNA): TGCAGTGCTATACCTACTAGGGTCTACGAGCAGTACTTC.

By sample share, this clonotype is large. The chain employs TRBV15 and TRBJ2-1; D is possibly TRBD2 (6 bases). The CDR3 has 15 residues. Germline V gives CDR1 LNHNV, CDR2 YYDKDF (reference sequence). V dropped 3 bases and J dropped 2 bases, with 11 bases sitting between them. CDR3 nucleotides: TGTGCCACCAGCAGCGGGCGGGACCCCTACAATGAGCAGTTCTTC. It yields the protein CATSSGRDPYNEQFF.

The gene calls are TRBV29-1 and TRBJ1-4; D remains ambiguous. The germline V and J ends were trimmed by 4 bases and 5 bases, with 8 bases remaining between them. This CDR3 is built from 12 residues. Germline CDR1 is SQVTM and CDR2 is ANQGSEA. The CDR3 sequence: CSVVEGNEKLFF. DNA of the CDR3: TGCAGCGTTGTCGAGGGAAATGAAAAACTGTTTTTT.

This clonotype was observed at least ten times. The genes are TRBV18 and TRBJ1-2; D unresolved. This CDR3 contains 13 residues. The ends were cut back, 3 bases at V and 4 bases at J, with 9 bases in the middle. CDR1 and CDR2 (germline): KGHSH, LQKENI. CDR3 nucleotide sequence: TGTGCCAGCTCACCCGACCCGATCTATGGCTACACCTTC. Amino acids: CASSPDPIYGYTF.

This clonotype was recorded many times. This chain connects TRBV10-3 to TRBJ2-3, with 7 bases lining up with TRBD2. The CDR3 loop spans 16 amino acids. Germline CDR1 is ENHRY and CDR2 is SYGVKD. V shed 0 bases, J shed 4 bases, and the junction held 7 bases outside the gene matches. In DNA form, the CDR3 reads TGTGCCATCAGTGAGTCGGGGAGGGCCCCATCAGATACGCAGTATTTT. Amino acids: CAISESGRAPSDTQYF.

The genes are TRBV6-5 and TRBJ1-2; 8 nucleotides agree with TRBD1. Per the germline V gene, CDR1 is MNHEY and CDR2 is SVGAGI. V dropped 4 bases and J dropped 4; count of bases not matched to a gene: 2. The CDR3 loop spans 13 amino acids. The CDR3: CASSSGQVYGYTF. The CDR3 nucleotides read TGTGCCAGCAGTTCGGGACAGGTCTATGGCTACACCTTC.

The V call is TRBV19, the J call TRBJ2-2, with D unresolved. This CDR3 region has 14 residues. The germline V gene encodes CDR1 LNHDA and CDR2 SQIVND (reference sequence). Trimming cost V 8 bases and J 0 bases, with 10 bases left between them. The CDR3 region has the DNA TGTGCCAGTCAGCGTACACCGAACACCGGGGAGCTGTTTTTT. Amino acid sequence: CASQRTPNTGELFF.